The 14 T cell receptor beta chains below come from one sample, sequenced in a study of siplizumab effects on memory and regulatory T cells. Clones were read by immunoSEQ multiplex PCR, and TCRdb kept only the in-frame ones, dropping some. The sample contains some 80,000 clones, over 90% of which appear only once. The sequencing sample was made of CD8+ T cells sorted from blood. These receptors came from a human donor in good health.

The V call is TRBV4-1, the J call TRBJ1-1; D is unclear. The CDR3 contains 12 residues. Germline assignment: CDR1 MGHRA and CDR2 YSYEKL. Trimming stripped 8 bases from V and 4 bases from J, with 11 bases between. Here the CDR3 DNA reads TGCGCCAGCGGGGAGCCCCCCACTGAAGCTTTCTTT. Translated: CASGEPPTEAFF.

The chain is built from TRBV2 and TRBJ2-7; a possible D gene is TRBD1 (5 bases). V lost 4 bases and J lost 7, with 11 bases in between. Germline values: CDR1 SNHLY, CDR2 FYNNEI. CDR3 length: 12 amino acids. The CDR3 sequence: CASSARQPEQYF. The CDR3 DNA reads TGTGCCAGCAGTGCCCGACAGCCTGAGCAGTACTTC.

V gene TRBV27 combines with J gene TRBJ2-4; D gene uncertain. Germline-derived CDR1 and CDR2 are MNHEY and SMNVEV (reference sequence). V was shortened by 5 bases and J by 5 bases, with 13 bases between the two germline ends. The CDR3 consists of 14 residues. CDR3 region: CASSPPTRENIQYF. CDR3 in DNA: TGTGCCAGCAGTCCCCCAACCCGGGAAAACATTCAGTACTTC.

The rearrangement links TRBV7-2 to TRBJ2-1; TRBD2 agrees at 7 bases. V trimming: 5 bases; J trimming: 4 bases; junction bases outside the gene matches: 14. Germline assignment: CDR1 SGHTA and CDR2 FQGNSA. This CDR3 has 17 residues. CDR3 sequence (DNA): TGTGCCAGCAGCCTACCGCAGAGGACTAGAGAGTACAATGAGCAGTTCTTC. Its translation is CASSLPQRTREYNEQFF.

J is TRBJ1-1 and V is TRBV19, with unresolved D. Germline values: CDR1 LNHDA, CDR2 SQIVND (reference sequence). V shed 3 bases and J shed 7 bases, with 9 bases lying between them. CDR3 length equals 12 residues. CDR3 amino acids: CASSIGPSEAFF. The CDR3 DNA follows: TGTGCCAGTAGTATCGGGCCGAGTGAAGCTTTCTTT.

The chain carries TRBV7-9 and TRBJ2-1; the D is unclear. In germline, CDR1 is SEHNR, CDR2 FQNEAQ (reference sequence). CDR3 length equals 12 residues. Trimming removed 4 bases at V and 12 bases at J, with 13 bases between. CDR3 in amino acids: CASSSTPRGQFF. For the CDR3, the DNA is TGTGCCAGCAGCTCGACCCCCCGAGGGCAGTTCTTC.

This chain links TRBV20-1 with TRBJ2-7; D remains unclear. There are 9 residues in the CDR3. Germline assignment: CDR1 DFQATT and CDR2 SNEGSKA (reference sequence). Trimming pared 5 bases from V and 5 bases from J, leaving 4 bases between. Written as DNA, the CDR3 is TGCAGTGCTCCCCACGAGCAGTACTTC. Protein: CSAPHEQYF.

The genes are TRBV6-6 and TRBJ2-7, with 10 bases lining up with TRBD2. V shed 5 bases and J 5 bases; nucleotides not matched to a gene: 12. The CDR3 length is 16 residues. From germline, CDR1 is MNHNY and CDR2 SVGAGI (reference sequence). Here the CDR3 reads CASSGPGTSETNEQYF. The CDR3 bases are TGTGCCAGCAGTGGTCCCGGGACTAGCGAGACCAACGAGCAGTACTTC.

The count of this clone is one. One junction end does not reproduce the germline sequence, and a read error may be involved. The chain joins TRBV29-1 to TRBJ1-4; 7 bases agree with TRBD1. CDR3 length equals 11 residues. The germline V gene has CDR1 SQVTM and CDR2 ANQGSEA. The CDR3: CSVDLGQKIAF. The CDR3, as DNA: TGCAGCGTAGACCTGGGACAGAAAATTGCTTTT.

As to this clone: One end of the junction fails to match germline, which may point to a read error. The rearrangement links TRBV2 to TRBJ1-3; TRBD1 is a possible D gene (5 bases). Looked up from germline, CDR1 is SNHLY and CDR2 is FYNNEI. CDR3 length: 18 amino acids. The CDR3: CASSEEKRGRTRGITIYF. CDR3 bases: TGTGCCAGCAGTGAAGAGAAACGGGGCCGGACGCGGGGAATCACCATATATTTT.

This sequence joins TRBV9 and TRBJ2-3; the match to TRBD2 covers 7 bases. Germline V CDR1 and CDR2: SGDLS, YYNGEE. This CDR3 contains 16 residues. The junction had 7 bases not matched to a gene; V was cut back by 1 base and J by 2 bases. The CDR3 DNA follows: TGTGCCAGCAGCGTACTTAGCGGGTACGTCACAGATACGCAGTATTTT. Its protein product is CASSVLSGYVTDTQYF.

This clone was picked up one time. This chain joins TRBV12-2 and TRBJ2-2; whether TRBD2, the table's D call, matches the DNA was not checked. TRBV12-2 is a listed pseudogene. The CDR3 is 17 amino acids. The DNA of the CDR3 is TGTGCAAGTCGCTTAGGAGAACTAGCGGAGAACACCGGGGAGCTGTTTTTT. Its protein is CASRLGELAENTGELFF.

CDR3 DNA: TGCGCCAGCAGCCTACAGCAGGAATACGAGCAGTACTTC. Translating gives CASSLQQEYEQYF. This rearrangement joins TRBV4-1 to TRBJ2-7; the D is unclear. Germline lookup yields CDR1 MGHRA and CDR2 YSYEKL. V lost 4 bases and J 4 bases, leaving 11 bases between the germline ends. The CDR3 is 13 amino acids.

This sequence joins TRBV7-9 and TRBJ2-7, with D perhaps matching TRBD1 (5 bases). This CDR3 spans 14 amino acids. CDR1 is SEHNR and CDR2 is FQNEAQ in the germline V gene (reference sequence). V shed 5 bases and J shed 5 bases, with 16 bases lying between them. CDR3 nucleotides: TGTGCCAGCAGCCATCCGGCAGGGCCCCACGAGCAGTACTTC. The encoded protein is CASSHPAGPHEQYF.